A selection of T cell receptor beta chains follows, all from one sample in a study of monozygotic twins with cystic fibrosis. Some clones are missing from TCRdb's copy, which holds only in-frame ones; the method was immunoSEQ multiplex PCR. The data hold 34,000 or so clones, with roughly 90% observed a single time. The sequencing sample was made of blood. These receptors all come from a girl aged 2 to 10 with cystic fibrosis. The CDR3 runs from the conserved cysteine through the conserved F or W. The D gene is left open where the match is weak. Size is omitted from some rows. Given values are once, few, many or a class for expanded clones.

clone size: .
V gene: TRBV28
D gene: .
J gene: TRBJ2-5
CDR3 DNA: TGTGCCAGCAGATTGGACAGTCGGAGGCAAGAGACCCAGTACTTC
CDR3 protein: CASRLDSRRQETQYF

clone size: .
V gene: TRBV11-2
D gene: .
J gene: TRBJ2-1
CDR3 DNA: TGTGCCAGCAGCCAGGGTCCGGGACTCTACAATGAGCAGTTCTTC
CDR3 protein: CASSQGPGLYNEQFF

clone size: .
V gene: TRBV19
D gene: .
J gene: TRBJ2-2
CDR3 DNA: TGTGCCAGTAGTATCGACGGCCTCACCGGGGAGCTGTTTTTT
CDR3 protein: CASSIDGLTGELFF

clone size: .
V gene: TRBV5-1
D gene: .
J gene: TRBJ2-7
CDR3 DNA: TGCGCCAGCAAGGGGGAATCGTTCCACGAGCAGTACTTC
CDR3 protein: CASKGESFHEQYF

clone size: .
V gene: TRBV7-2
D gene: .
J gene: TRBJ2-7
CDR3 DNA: TGTGCCAGCAGCTTTTCAGGGAGTGACTACGAGCAGTACTTC
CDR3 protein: CASSFSGSDYEQYF

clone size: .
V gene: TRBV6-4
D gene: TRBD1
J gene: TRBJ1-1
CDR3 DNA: TGTGCCAGCAGCCCCACAGGGGGTGGAACTGAAGCTTTCTTT
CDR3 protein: CASSPTGGGTEAFF

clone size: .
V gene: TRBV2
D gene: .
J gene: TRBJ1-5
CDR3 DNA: TGTGCCAGCAGTGAAGCGGATGGCTCTCAGCCCCAGCATTTT
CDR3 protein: CASSEADGSQPQHF

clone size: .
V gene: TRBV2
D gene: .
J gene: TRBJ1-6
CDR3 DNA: TGTGCCAGCAGTGGTTGGGCCCCCTATAATTCACCCCTCCACTTT
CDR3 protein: CASSGWAPYNSPLHF

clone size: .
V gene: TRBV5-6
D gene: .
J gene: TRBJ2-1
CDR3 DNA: TGTGCCAGCAGGAAGAGTCGTTACAATGAGCAGTTCTTC
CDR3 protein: CASRKSRYNEQFF

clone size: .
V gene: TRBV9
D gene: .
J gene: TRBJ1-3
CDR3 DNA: TGTGCCAGCAGCGTAGAGGGACAAATTGGAAACACCATATATTTT
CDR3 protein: CASSVEGQIGNTIYF

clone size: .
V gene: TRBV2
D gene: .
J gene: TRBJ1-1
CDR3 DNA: TGTGCCAGCAGTGCAAGGACCATGAACACTGAAGCTTTCTTT
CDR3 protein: CASSARTMNTEAFF

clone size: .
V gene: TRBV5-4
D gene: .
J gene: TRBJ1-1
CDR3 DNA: TGTGCCAGCAGCTTGGACGGCCGGAAGAACACTGAAGCTTTCTTT
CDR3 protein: CASSLDGRKNTEAFF

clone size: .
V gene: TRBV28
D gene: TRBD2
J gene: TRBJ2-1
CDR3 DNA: TGTGCCAGCGTCCTAGCGGGAAGCTACAATGAGCAGTTCTTC
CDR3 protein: CASVLAGSYNEQFF

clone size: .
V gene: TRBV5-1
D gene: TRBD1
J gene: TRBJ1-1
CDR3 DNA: TGCGCCAGCAGCCTGCCGGAGCACAGGGGAGGAAAGACTGAAGCTTTCTTT
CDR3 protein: CASSLPEHRGGKTEAFF

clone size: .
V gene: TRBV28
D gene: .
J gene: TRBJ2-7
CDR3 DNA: TGTGCCAGCAGTTTAGCCAGTTCCTACGAGCAGTACTTC
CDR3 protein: CASSLASSYEQYF

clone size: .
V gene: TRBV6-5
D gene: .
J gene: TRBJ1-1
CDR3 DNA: TGTGCCAGCAGTTACTCGAGACAGATGAACACTGAAGCTTTCTTT
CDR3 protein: CASSYSRQMNTEAFF

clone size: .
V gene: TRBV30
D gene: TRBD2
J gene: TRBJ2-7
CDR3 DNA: TGTGCCTGGAGTCATTCCGGGACTAGCGGGGGTTCCTACGAGCAGTACTTC
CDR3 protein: CAWSHSGTSGGSYEQYF

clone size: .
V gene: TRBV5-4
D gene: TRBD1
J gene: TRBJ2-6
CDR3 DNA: TGTGCCAGCAGGTTGCAGGACAGGGGGGAGCCTGGGGCCAACGTCCTGACTTTC
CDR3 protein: CASRLQDRGEPGANVLTF

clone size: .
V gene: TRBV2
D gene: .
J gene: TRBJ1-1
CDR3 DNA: TGTGCCAGCACGGAGAGCGCTGAAGCTTTCTTT
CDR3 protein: CASTESAEAFF

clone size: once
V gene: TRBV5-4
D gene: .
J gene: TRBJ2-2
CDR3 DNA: TGTGCCAGCAGCTTGGGGGGGACAGGGGAGCTGTTTTTT
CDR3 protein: CASSLGGTGELFF

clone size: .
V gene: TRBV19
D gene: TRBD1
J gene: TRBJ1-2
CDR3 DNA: TGTGCCAGTAGTAGAGGGACAGACCCTCGAAGCTATGGCTACACCTTC
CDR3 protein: CASSRGTDPRSYGYTF

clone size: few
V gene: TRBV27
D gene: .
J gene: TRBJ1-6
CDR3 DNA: TGTGCCAGCAGTTTGAGGCAGGGAGTAGGACCCCTCCACTTT
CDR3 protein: CASSLRQGVGPLHF

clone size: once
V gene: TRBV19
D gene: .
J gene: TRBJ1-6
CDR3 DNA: TGTGCCAGTAGTATAGGGGGCAGACCGGGGGATTCACCCCTCCACTTT
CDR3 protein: CASSIGGRPGDSPLHF

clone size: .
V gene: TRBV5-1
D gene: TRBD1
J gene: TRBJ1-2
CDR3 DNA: TGCGCCAGCAGCTTGGCAGGGGGCGATGGGAATGGCTACACCTTC
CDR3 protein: CASSLAGGDGNGYTF

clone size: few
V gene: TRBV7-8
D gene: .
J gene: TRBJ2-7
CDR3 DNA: TGTGCCAGCAGCTTAGCTTTGGACACCAAATCCCTCTACGAGCAGTACTTC
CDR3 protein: CASSLALDTKSLYEQYF

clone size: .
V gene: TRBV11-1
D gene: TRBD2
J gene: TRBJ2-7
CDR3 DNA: TGTGCCAGCAGCTTAGGAGCTAGCGGGATTTCCTACGAGCAGTACTTC
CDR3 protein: CASSLGASGISYEQYF

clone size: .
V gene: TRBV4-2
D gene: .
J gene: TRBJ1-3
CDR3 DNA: TGTGCCAGCAGCCAAGCCTCCTCTGGAAACACCATATATTTT
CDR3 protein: CASSQASSGNTIYF

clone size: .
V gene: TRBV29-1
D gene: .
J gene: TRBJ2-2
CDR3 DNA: TGCAGCGTTGAACTGGGGCACGGAGCCGGGGAGCTGTTTTTT
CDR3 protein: CSVELGHGAGELFF

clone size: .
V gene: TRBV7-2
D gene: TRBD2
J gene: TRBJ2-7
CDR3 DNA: TGTGCCAGCAGCTTATCACCGGTTCTAGCGGGGAAGCCCTACGAGCAGTACTTC
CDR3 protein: CASSLSPVLAGKPYEQYF

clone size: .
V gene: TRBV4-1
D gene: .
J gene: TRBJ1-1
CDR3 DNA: TGCGCCAGCAGCCAAGCGGTGAACACTGAAGCTTTCTTT
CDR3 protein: CASSQAVNTEAFF

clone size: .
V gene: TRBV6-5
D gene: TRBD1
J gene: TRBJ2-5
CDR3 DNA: TGTGCCAGCAGCCTCGGACAGGGCGGCGGGGAGACCCAGTACTTC
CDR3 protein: CASSLGQGGGETQYF

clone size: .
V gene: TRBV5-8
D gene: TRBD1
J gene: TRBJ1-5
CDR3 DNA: TGTGCCAGCAGCTTGGGGACAGGGATCAATCAGCCCCAGCATTTT
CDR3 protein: CASSLGTGINQPQHF

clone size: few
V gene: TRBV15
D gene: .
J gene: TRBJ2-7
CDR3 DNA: TGTGCCACCAGCAATCGGCCATACTACGAGCAGTACTTC
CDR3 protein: CATSNRPYYEQYF

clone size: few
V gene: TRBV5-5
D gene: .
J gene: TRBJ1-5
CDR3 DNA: TGTGCCAGCAGCTTTACAGGAGCTAATAGCAATCAGCCCCAGCATTTT
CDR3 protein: CASSFTGANSNQPQHF

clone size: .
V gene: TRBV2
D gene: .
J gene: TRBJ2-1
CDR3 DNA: TGTGCCAGCAGTGTAGAGTGGGTTTTCTACAATGAGCAGTTCTTC
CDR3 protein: CASSVEWVFYNEQFF

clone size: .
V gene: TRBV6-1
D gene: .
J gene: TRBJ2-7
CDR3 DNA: TGTGCCAGCAGTGGGCGAGGGGACGGCTCCTACGAGCAGTACTTC
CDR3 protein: CASSGRGDGSYEQYF

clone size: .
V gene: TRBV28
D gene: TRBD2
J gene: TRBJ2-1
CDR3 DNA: TGTGCCAGCAGTTTATATGGGACTAGCGGGCAAACATCCTCCTACAATGAGCAGTTCTTC
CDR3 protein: CASSLYGTSGQTSSYNEQFF

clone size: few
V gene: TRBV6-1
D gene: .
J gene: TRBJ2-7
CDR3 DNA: TGTGCCAGCAGCATCGGGGTAAACTACGAGCAGTACTTC
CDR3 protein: CASSIGVNYEQYF

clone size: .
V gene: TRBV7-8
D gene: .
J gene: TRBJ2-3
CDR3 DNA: TGTGCCAGCACCCAAGGGGGTGGTGCGCAGTATTTT
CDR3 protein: CASTQGGGAQYF

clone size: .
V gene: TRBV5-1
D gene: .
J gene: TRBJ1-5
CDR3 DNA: TGTGCCAGCAGCGTAACAGGGCAAGACAATCAGCCCCAGCATTTT
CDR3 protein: CASSVTGQDNQPQHF

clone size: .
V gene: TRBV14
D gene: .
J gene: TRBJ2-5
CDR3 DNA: TGTGCCAGCAGCCAAGTGGTTCGTTCGAAAGGGGAGACCCAGTACTTC
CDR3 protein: CASSQVVRSKGETQYF

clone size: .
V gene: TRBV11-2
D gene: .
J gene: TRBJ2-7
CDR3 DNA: TGTGCCAGCAGCTCCGCCGCGATTGGGGGCCCCACCTACGAGCAGTACTTC
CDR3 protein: CASSSAAIGGPTYEQYF

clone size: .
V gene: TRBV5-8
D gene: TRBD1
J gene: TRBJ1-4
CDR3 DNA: TGTGCCAGCAGCCCAGGGACAGCGAATAATGAAAAACTGTTTTTT
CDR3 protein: CASSPGTANNEKLFF

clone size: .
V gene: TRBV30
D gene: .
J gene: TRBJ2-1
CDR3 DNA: TGTGCCTGGAGTTCCGGCCCCAGTCGTGGGGATGAGCAGTTCTTC
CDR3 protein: CAWSSGPSRGDEQFF

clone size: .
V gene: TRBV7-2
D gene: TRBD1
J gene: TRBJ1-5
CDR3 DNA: TGTGCCAGCAGCTCTCTCAGGGGGTATCAGCCCCAGCATTTT
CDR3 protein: CASSSLRGYQPQHF

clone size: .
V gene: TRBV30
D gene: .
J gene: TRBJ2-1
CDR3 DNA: TGTGCCTGGAGCGCCGGGACTGGGGGAGATGAGCAGTTCTTC
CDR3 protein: CAWSAGTGGDEQFF

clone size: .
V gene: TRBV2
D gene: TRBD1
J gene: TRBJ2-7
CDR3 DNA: TGTGCCAGCAGTGAAGGGACAGGGGGAATTTGGGAGCAGTACTTC
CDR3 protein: CASSEGTGGIWEQYF

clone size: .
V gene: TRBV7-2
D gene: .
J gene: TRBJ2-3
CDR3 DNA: TGTGCCAGCAGCCTAGGTTCTGGGACAGATACGCAGTATTTT
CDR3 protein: CASSLGSGTDTQYF

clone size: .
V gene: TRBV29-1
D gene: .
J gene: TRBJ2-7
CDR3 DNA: TGCAGCGTAGGAACGCCAAACGAGCAGTACTTC
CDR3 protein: CSVGTPNEQYF

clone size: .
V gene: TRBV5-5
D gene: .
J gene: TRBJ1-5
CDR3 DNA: TGTGCCAGCAGCCAGGGTGAATTCAGCAATCAGCCCCAGCATTTT
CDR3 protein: CASSQGEFSNQPQHF

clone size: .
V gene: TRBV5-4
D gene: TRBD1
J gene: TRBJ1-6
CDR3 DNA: TGTGCCAGCAGCATCGAGTATGGGACAGGATATAATTCACCCCTCCACTTT
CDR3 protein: CASSIEYGTGYNSPLHF